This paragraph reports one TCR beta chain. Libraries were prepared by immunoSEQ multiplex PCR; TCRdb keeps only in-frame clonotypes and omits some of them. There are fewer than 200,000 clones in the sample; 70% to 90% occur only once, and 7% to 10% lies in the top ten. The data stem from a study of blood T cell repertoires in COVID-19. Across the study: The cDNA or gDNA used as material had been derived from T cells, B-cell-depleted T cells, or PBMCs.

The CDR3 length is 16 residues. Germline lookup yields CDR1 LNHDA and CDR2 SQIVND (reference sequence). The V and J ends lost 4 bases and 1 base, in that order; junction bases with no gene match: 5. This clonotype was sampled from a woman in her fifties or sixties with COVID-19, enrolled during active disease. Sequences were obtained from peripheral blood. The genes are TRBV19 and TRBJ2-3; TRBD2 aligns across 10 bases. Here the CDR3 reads CASSRAGGVGTDTQYF. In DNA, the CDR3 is TGTGCCAGTAGTAGAGCGGGGGGGGTCGGCACAGATACGCAGTATTTT.